The 18 T cell receptor beta chains listed next were all sequenced from one sample in a study of blood T cell repertoires in COVID-19. Sequenced by immunoSEQ multiplex PCR; TCRdb stores in-frame clones only, minus some. The table has about 91,000 clones, 82% seen once; the top ten hold around 7.3%. Source material: peripheral blood. These receptors were collected from a man between 50 and 59 years old with active or convalescent COVID-19.

The sample holds one count of this clone. The V and J genes are TRBV25-1 and TRBJ1-1, with a tentative D call TRBD1 (5 bases). This CDR3 has 12 amino acids. Germline lookup yields CDR1 MGHDK and CDR2 SYGVNS. Between the trimmed V and J ends, which lost 5 bases and 11 bases, there was a span of 15 bases. The DNA for the CDR3 is TGTGCCAGCAGTCCTTCAGGGTTACGGGCTTTCTTT. This encodes CASSPSGLRAFF.

This chain uses TRBV24-1 with TRBJ1-1, with 9 bases fitting TRBD1. This CDR3 spans 16 amino acids. Germline V CDR1 and CDR2: KGHDR, SFDVKD. V shed 9 bases, J shed 3 bases, and the junction held 13 bases outside the gene matches. CDR3 in amino acids: CATPLGTGIEDTEAFF. CDR3 sequence (DNA): TGTGCCACCCCTCTCGGGACAGGGATTGAGGACACTGAAGCTTTCTTT.

This sequence joins TRBV11-3 and TRBJ2-2; D may be TRBD1 (6 bases). This CDR3 has 14 residues. The germline CDR1 and CDR2 sequences are SGHNT and YENEEA. V lost 6 bases and J lost 2, with 10 bases in between. The CDR3 nucleotides are TGTGCCAGCAGTTGGACAGTTAACACCGGGGAGCTGTTTTTT. Translating gives CASSWTVNTGELFF.

The V gene is TRBV19, the J gene TRBJ2-7; 13 positions match TRBD2. This CDR3 region has 15 residues. The junction had 6 bases not matched to a gene; V was cut back by 7 bases and J by 3 bases. Germline V gene lookup returns CDR1 LNHDA and CDR2 SQIVND (reference sequence). CDR3 in amino acids: CASTPRLAGGYEQYF. CDR3 coding DNA: TGTGCCAGTACCCCAAGACTAGCGGGGGGCTACGAGCAGTACTTC.

V is TRBV28 and J is TRBJ1-6, with D perhaps matching TRBD1 (6 bases). Trimming removed 8 bases at V and 1 base at J, with 15 bases between. The CDR3 length is 16 residues. The V gene's germline CDR1 is MDHEN and CDR2 SYDVKM. The CDR3 nucleotides read TGTGCCAGCGAGGTTGGGGACACTTCCTATAATTCACCCCTCCACTTT. Its translation is CASEVGDTSYNSPLHF.

V and J are TRBV18 and TRBJ1-1; D remains ambiguous. This CDR3 is built from 15 residues. V lost 1 base, J lost 6 bases, and 15 bases lay in between. Germline CDR1 is KGHSH and CDR2 is LQKENI. This CDR3 is CASSPQNSPGAEAFF. CDR3 coding DNA: TGTGCCAGCTCACCACAGAACAGCCCGGGAGCTGAAGCTTTCTTT.

This chain joins TRBV6-2 or TRBV6-3 and TRBJ2-7; 8 nucleotides match TRBD2. The CDR3 is made up of 15 amino acids. V lost 6 bases and J lost 7; bases outside the gene matches: 14. Germline CDR1 reads MNHEY; CDR2 reads SVGEGT. In nucleotides, the CDR3 is TGTGCCAGCAGCCGAAACCTAGCGGGTGCGGGGGAGCAGTACTTC. Its protein is CASSRNLAGAGEQYF.

The chain carries TRBV5-6 and TRBJ2-7; 7 positions agree with TRBD1. V shed 3 bases and J 7 bases; nucleotides not matched to a gene: 16. Germline V gene sequence: CDR1 SGHDT, CDR2 YYEEEE. This CDR3 spans 16 amino acids. This CDR3 is CASSSSGVQGFWEQYV. As DNA, the CDR3 is TGTGCCAGCAGCTCCTCCGGGGTACAGGGGTTCTGGGAGCAGTACGTC.

The rearrangement uses TRBV3-1 (or the pseudogene TRBV3-2) and TRBJ2-7; no clear D gene. This CDR3 comprises 12 residues. Per germline, CDR1 LGHDT and CDR2 YNNKEL (reference sequence). V dropped 0 bases and J dropped 9 bases, with 9 bases sitting between them. This CDR3 reads CASSQESQAQYF. In nucleotides, the CDR3 is TGTGCCAGCAGCCAAGAATCTCAAGCGCAGTACTTC.

This clone has only one observation. This chain uses TRBV14 with TRBJ1-1; TRBD1 matches 7 bases. CDR3 size: 14 residues. Germline assignment: CDR1 SGHDN and CDR2 FVKESK. The junction had 7 bases not matched to a gene; V was cut back by 5 bases and J by 4 bases. CDR3 DNA sequence: TGTGCCAGCAGCTTGGACAGGACCTCCACTGAAGCTTTCTTT. This codes for CASSLDRTSTEAFF.

The chain couples TRBV30 to TRBJ1-5; unclear D gene. Trimming removed 0 bases at V and 2 bases at J, with 17 bases between. This CDR3 spans 17 amino acids. Looked up from germline, CDR1 is GTSNPN and CDR2 is SVGIG (reference sequence). DNA for the CDR3: TGTGCCTGGAGTGTACGAGGGTGGGGAATTGGCAATCAGCCCCAGCATTTT. Translating it yields CAWSVRGWGIGNQPQHF.

This sequence joins TRBV9 and TRBJ2-1; D possibly corresponds to TRBD1 (6 bases). From germline, CDR1 is SGDLS and CDR2 YYNGEE. V was cut by 4 bases and J by 5 bases, with 19 bases left in between. This CDR3 is 16 amino acids long. CDR3 residues: CASSPLRQALDNEQFF. The CDR3 DNA follows: TGTGCCAGCAGCCCCCTTCGACAGGCCCTCGACAATGAGCAGTTCTTC.

V usage is TRBV4-1 and J usage is TRBJ2-6, with 7 bases lining up with TRBD1. Germline V gene data show CDR1 as MGHRA and CDR2 as YSYEKL. The CDR3 is made up of 16 amino acids. V gave up 1 base and J gave up 2 bases; unmatched junction bases: 2. CDR3 coding DNA: TGCGCCAGCAGCCAAGTACAGGGGCCTGGGGCCAACGTCCTGACTTTC. Residues: CASSQVQGPGANVLTF.

CDR3 DNA sequence: TGCGCCAGCAGTGAGTGGTGGGGCGGTGAAGCTTTCTTT. This codes for CASSEWWGGEAFF. The chain uses TRBV10-1 and TRBJ1-1; weak D call: TRBD1 (5 bases). V was cut by 1 base and J by 7 bases, with 10 bases left in between. CDR1 and CDR2 from the germline V gene are WNHNN and SYGVQD (reference sequence). CDR3 length: 13 residues.

The chain has TRBV5-1 and TRBJ1-5, with a possible D match to TRBD1 (5 bases). The V end lost 1 base, the J end lost 7 bases, and 12 bases lay between the germline ends. This CDR3 region has 14 residues. Germline CDR1 and CDR2: SGHRS and YFSETQ. This CDR3 reads CASSLSGEGQPQHF. The CDR3 nucleotides read TGCGCCAGCAGCTTGTCGGGGGAAGGACAGCCCCAGCATTTT.

This clone was counted a few times. V and J are TRBV5-1 and TRBJ2-5; D may be TRBD2 (5 bases). The CDR3 has 15 amino acids. Germline CDR1 and CDR2: SGHRS and YFSETQ. The V and J ends lost 0 bases and 4 bases respectively, with 13 bases between them. The CDR3 DNA reads TGCGCCAGCAGCTTGGAGAAGGCCGGAGGAGAGACCCAGTACTTC. Translation: CASSLEKAGGETQYF.

The genes are TRBV29-1 and TRBJ2-1, with TRBD2 matching 10 bases. Germline V gene sequence: CDR1 SQVTM, CDR2 ANQGSEA. With V trimmed by 6 bases and J by 5 bases, 7 bases remained unmatched. CDR3 size: 14 residues. Here the CDR3 DNA reads TGCAGCGTCAAAGGGCTAGCGGGGGACAATGAGCAGTTCTTC. This translates into CSVKGLAGDNEQFF.

This chain joins TRBV19 and TRBJ2-6, with D perhaps TRBD1 (6 bases). V lost 4 bases and J lost 4, with 14 bases in between. The CDR3 totals 16 residues. Germline CDR1 is LNHDA and CDR2 is SQIVND (reference sequence). The CDR3 nucleotides are TGTGCCAGTAGTAACAGGGCACGCTTCGGGGCCAACGTCCTGACTTTC. Its translation is CASSNRARFGANVLTF.